The T cell receptor beta chain under discussion was sequenced for a study of blood T cell repertoires in COVID-19. Germline CDR1 is SGHAT and CDR2 is FQNNGV. V was shortened by 1 base and J by 3 bases, with 7 bases between the two germline ends. This CDR3 has 13 residues. Those enrolled, adults aged roughly 18 to 95 years, came from fewer than 25 US areas. Among Cohort 3 donors, those recovered had two negative PCRs, clearance, or symptom resolution. Produced via immunoSEQ multiplex PCR; TCRdb's table is partial and in-frame only. The sample includes 200,000 or so clones, around 81% seen only once; the top ten take around 7.5%.

Sample: PBMCs or T cells enriched from blood (not recorded which). The chain recombines TRBV11-2 with TRBJ2-7, with D unresolved. The sequence was collected from a man aged 40-50 years who had recovered from COVID-19. The CDR3, as DNA: TGTGCCAGCAGCTTAGGGCAGTACTACGAGCAGTACTTC. Protein: CASSLGQYYEQYF.